The T cell receptor beta chain described here comes from a study of T cells in Graves' hyperthyroidism and ophthalmopathy. Newly diagnosed hyperthyroidism, duration under 2 months, in patients aged 18 to 65. This clonotype was recorded at least ten times. In germline, CDR1 is MDHEN, CDR2 SYDVKM. V lost 0 bases to trimming and J lost 6 bases; unmatched junction nucleotides: 20. The CDR3 is 20 residues long. Amplification of TCR beta CDR3 regions was performed using RNA transcripts as template. The HTBI primer set served for first-round RT-PCR of the TCR CDR3. TCRdb reprocessed the multiplex PCR reads via MiXCR and lists one record per CDR3 protein. The table lists around 300,000 distinct CDR3 sequences, approximately 15% of them singletons.

This chain uses TRBV28 with TRBJ1-5; 7 bases are shared with TRBD1. This TCR came from a woman aged 30 to 39 with Graves' hyperthyroidism. Sequenced: blood. CDR3 residues: CASSLWISYLDREDVQPQHF. The CDR3 region has the DNA TGTGCCAGCAGTTTATGGATAAGTTATTTAGACAGGGAGGATGTTCAGCCCCAGCATTTT.